The source of this T cell receptor beta chain is a study of tumor-infiltrating lymphocytes in primary liver carcinoma (dated by TCRdb to the late 2010s). Regarding the research as a whole: Between late 2015 and early 2016, roughly 5 patients in China with histopathologically diagnosed primary liver carcinoma had their tumors surgically resected. Hepatocellular carcinoma (four) or combined HCC and intrahepatic cholangiocarcinoma (one) was present in the five patients, who were three men and two women aged 30 to 69 years. The five patients had tumors staged T1-T3 N0M0, with maximum diameters ranging from roughly 4 to 10 cm. Samples yielded roughly 3.5 to 8 million productive TCRbeta reads; read depth did not differ significantly between tissue types. The study combined TCRbeta repertoire sequencing, expression microarrays and whole-exome sequencing across five regions of each liver tumor, with adjacent normal tissue and blood. A total of 35 specimens from 5 patients, comprising some 25 tumor regions, 5 adjacent noncancerous liver tissues and 5 peripheral blood samples, were covered by TCRbeta repertoire sequencing. Technical replicate repertoires showed high reproducibility, with mean shared-clone rates about 0.91 and correlation coefficients above 0.95.

Starting from around 520 ng total RNA, TCRbeta-specific cDNA was produced by reverse transcription with a constant-region primer and ProtoScript II reverse transcriptase. TCRbeta libraries were built with three nested multiplex PCR rounds, a slightly modified ARM-PCR procedure. Each of the first two PCR rounds ran for roughly 11 cycles and used multiplex TRBV1-TRBV30 forward primers together with a Cbeta reverse primer. Sample barcodes and Illumina adapters were attached in a final 25-cycle PCR using Deep VentR polymerase. Before sequencing, amplicons between 200 and 500 bp were purified from gel using a QIAquick gel extraction kit. The TCRbeta amplicons were sequenced with 250-bp paired-end reads on an Illumina HiSeq 2500. The authors' pipeline ran thus. Trimmomatic v0.33 was used to quality-trim the reads, and FLASH v1.2.11 was used to merge paired reads so that full CDR3 sequences could be recovered. MiGEC v1.2.1b assigned V, D and J germline segments to the rearranged TCRbeta sequences. VDJtools v1.0.0 computed clonotype statistics and Shannon-Wiener diversity indices. Except for diversity analysis, only the 250 most abundant clonotypes of each sample were used in subsequent analyses to reduce sampling bias. TCRdb trimmed the raw reads at Q25, called clones with MiXCR and kept productive beta chains. One record per CDR3 amino acid sequence lists the most common genes and DNA. TCRdb's processing, not the authors' own work, is the source of the V and J calls. The sample table holds hundreds of thousands of distinct CDR3 sequences, of which 55% to 65% were seen once. The top ten constitute roughly 9% of the sample.

RNA from unsorted whole blood was extracted with TRIzol reagent, and germline DNA was obtained with the DNeasy Blood & Tissue kit. At the time of sampling, the patients had chronic HBV infection and had not received any treatment. Before surgery, approximately 3.6 milliliters of peripheral blood were drawn into K2EDTA tubes. Overall study results and their limits: Pairs of tumor regions showed greater repertoire overlap (mean around 35%) than tumor-adjacent pairs (roughly 17%) or tumor-blood pairs (roughly 15%), which is consistent with antigen-driven expansion. A significantly larger repertoire fraction was made up by the top 250 clones in tumors than in blood (p = 0.039). Because the samples were bulk and unsorted, CD4+ and CD8+ T cell repertoires could not be compared. With just 4 or 5 patients in the study, the authors point out that the findings should be validated in a larger study. Because sequencing covered only the TCR beta chain and unpaired alpha chains were not captured, true repertoire diversity is likely underestimated.

Including the terminal cysteine and phenylalanine, the CDR3 comprises 14 residues. The read is trimmed to its CDR3 DNA, 42 bases read in frame from base 1. The V end loses 7 bases and the J end loses 4 bases, and a stretch of 16 bases separates them. The germline V gene supplies CDR1 MDHEN and CDR2 SYDVKM. As for this clonotype: Its recognized antigen is unknown. There are no base qualities to consult, and no much larger clone falls within one base.

Recombination joined TRBV28 with TRBJ1-2; the D gene is perhaps TRBD1, on 5 matching bases. Sequenced input: peripheral blood. This receptor was identified in a man aged 35-49 years with primary liver carcinoma and hepatitis B virus infection. The sequenced DNA: TGTGCCAGCACCTCGAGACAGCTCATCTATGGCTACACCTTC. It codes for CASTSRQLIYGYTF.